This record concerns one T cell receptor beta chain sequence. Its target is unknown. Germline V gives CDR1 SGHRS, CDR2 YFSETQ. V lost 3 bases to trimming and J lost 9 bases, with 17 bases between them. The CDR3 covers 14 residues. Primers included in the PCR were 60 Vbeta and 13 Jbeta primers. Only in-frame clones appear in the TCRdb table, and some are missing; sequencing was by immunoSEQ multiplex PCR. The sample holds some 85,000 clones, under 80% seen once. This specimen comes from a study of cytomegalovirus exposure and HLA in healthy donors. Study conclusions and caveats: TCR sequences were mostly rare, though some public TCRs occurred in many donors.

The genes are TRBV5-1 and TRBJ2-3, with D possibly matching TRBD1 (5 bases). Sequencing was carried out using PBMCs. This TCR was sampled from a male donor in good health and CMV-seronegative. CDR3 sequence: CASSSELAGSTQYF. The DNA for the CDR3 is TGCGCCAGCAGCTCCGAATTAGCAGGGTCCACGCAGTATTTT.